In its sample, the clone carrying this T cell receptor beta chain was seen a few times. Antigen specificity is unknown. The sample is drawn from a study of blood T cells in healthy people across ages. About the research overall: Template switching captured about one barcoded beta molecule per two T cells. Whole-study findings and limits: Diversity estimates drawn from one million T cells were deemed underestimates.

Each donor's blood draw was around 9.1 milliliters of peripheral blood. A sample-barcoded 5' primer and a J-beta primer mix were used in a second PCR of roughly 6 to 12 cycles. Every sample gave at least 2.5 million paired-end reads containing CDR3. A single record per CDR3 protein comes from TCRdb applying MiXCR to the 5' RACE reads. The table includes about 1.5 million distinct CDR3 sequences, roughly 43% detected once. This clonotype was obtained from a woman younger than 35 in good health. Material: blood.

This CDR3 reads CSPRLAGESPQVIHEQFF. DNA of the CDR3: TGCAGCCCCCGACTAGCGGGAGAGAGTCCGCAAGTAATCCATGAGCAGTTCTTC. The chain recombines TRBV29-1 with TRBJ2-1; 12 bases agree with TRBD2. V lost 8 bases and J lost 8; bases outside the gene matches: 22. The germline gives CDR1 SQVTM, CDR2 ANQGSEA. The CDR3 extends over 18 amino acids.